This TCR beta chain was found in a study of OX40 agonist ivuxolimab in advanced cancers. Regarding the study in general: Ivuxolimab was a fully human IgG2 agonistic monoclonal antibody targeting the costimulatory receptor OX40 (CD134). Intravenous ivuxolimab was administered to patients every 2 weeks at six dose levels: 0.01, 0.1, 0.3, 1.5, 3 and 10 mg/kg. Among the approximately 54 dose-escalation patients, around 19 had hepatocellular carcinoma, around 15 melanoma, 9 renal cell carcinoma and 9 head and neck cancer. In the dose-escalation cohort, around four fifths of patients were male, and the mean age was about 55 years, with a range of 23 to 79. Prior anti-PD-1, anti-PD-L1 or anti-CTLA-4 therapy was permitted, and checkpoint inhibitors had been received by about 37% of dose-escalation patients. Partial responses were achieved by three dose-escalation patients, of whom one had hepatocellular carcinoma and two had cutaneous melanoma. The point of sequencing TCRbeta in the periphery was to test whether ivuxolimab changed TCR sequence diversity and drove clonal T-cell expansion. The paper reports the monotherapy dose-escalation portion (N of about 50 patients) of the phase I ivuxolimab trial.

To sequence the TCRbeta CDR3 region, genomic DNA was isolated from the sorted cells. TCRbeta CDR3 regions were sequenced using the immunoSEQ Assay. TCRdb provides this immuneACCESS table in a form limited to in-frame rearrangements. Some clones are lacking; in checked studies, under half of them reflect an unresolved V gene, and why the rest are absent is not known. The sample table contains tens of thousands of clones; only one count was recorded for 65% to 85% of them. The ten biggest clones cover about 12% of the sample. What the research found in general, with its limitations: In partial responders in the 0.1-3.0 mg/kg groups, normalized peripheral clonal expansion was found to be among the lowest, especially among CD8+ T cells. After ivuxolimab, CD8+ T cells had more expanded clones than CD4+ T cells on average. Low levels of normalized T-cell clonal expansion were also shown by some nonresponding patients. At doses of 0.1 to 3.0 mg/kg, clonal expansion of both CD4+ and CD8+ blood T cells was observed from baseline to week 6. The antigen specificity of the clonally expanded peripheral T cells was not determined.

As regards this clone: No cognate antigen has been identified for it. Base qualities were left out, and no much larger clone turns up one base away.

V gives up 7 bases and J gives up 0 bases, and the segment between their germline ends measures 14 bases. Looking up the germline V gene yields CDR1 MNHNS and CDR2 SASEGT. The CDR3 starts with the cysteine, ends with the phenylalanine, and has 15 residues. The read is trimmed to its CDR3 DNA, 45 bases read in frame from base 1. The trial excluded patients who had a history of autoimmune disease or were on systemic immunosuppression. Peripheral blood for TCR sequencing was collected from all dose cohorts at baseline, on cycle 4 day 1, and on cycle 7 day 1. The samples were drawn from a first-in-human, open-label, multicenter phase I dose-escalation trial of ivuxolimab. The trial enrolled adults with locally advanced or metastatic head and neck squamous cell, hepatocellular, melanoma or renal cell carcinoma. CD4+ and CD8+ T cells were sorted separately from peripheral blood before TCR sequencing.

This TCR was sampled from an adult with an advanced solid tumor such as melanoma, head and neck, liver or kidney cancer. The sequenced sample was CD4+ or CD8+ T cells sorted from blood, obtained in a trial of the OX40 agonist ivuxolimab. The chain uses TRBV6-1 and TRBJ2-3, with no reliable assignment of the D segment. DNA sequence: TGTGCCAGCAACTTGGAGCGAACTAGCACAGATACGCAGTATTTT. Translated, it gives CASNLERTSTDTQYF.